The 9 T cell receptor beta chains presented below share a single source sample, sequenced in a study of PD-L1 blockade in urothelial cancer. TCRdb's table, derived via immunoSEQ multiplex PCR, lists solely in-frame clones and lacks some. The sample holds 70,000 or so clones, approximately 87% seen once. Noted time point: pretreatment peripheral blood. The sample was PBMCs, taken around atezolizumab (anti-PD-L1) treatment. The origin of the receptors is a man in his 70s with urothelial cancer.

The chain links TRBV6-5 to TRBJ2-7; 7 bases line up with TRBD2. Germline V gives CDR1 MNHEY, CDR2 SVGAGI. This CDR3 has 15 residues. Unmatched junction bases numbered 9, after V lost 0 bases and J lost 7 bases. In nucleotides, the CDR3 is TGTGCCAGCAGTTACTCGCGGGAGACCACGGGGGAGCAGTACTTC. Protein sequence: CASSYSRETTGEQYF.

J is TRBJ1-2 and V is TRBV7-2; D is unresolved. Germline-derived CDR1 and CDR2 are SGHTA and FQGNSA. Trimming cost V 1 base and J 8 bases, with 11 bases left between them. The CDR3 runs 13 residues. Here the CDR3 DNA reads TGTGCCAGCAGCTTAGATCCCTCGCGCGGCTACACCTTC. Protein: CASSLDPSRGYTF.

The genes are TRBV2 and TRBJ1-1; maybe TRBD1 (6 bases). CDR1 is SNHLY and CDR2 is FYNNEI in the germline V gene. The CDR3 runs 14 residues. V gave up 3 bases and J gave up 4 bases, with 12 bases separating them. In DNA, the CDR3 is TGTGCCAGCAGTGAGCGAAGACAGGCCACTGAAGCTTTCTTT. Translation gives CASSERRQATEAFF.

This chain links TRBV11-2 with TRBJ2-1, with 14 bases identical to TRBD2. This CDR3 contains 14 residues. V trimming: 5 bases; J trimming: 11 bases; junction bases outside the gene matches: 5. Germline values: CDR1 SGHAT, CDR2 FQNNGV. The CDR3 region has the DNA TGTGCCAGCAGCCCGGGACTAGCGGGAGAAAAGCAGTTCTTC. It translates to CASSPGLAGEKQFF.

J is TRBJ2-3 and V is TRBV10-3, with TRBD1 matching over 9 bases. The CDR3 is 15 residues long. The V gene end was trimmed by 6 bases and the J gene end by 5 bases; junction bases not matched to a gene: 9. Germline CDR1 ENHRY, CDR2 SYGVKD. The CDR3 region is CAIRKRQGERDTQYF. CDR3 DNA sequence: TGTGCCATCAGGAAAAGACAGGGGGAAAGAGATACGCAGTATTTT.

V gene TRBV27 combines with J gene TRBJ2-3, with 8 bases fitting TRBD1. The V gene end was trimmed by 4 bases and the J gene end by 3 bases; junction bases not matched to a gene: 9. Germline-derived CDR1 and CDR2 are MNHEY and SMNVEV (reference sequence). The CDR3 loop spans 16 amino acids. Written as DNA, the CDR3 is TGTGCCAGCAGTTCTCTGACAGGGGTAAATACAGATACGCAGTATTTT. This codes for CASSSLTGVNTDTQYF.

CDR3 in DNA: TGTGCCAGCAGCTCCAGACGGACAGCAACTAATGAAAAACTGTTTTTT. This sequence encodes CASSSRRTATNEKLFF. The J gene is TRBJ1-4, the V gene TRBV13; D perhaps matches TRBD1 (6 bases). Germline values: CDR1 PRHDT, CDR2 FYEKMQ (reference sequence). The CDR3 contains 16 residues. V was shortened by 4 bases and J by 0 bases, with 12 bases between the two germline ends.

This clone occurred a few times. V and J are TRBV7-9 and TRBJ1-2; no reliable D call. CDR3 size: 13 residues. The V end was cut by 5 bases, the J end by 8 bases, with 15 bases between. Germline V gene data show CDR1 as SEHNR and CDR2 as FQNEAQ (reference sequence). The CDR3 reads CASSPEATAGYTF. DNA for the CDR3: TGTGCCAGCAGCCCTGAGGCTACGGCCGGCTACACCTTC.

The chain has TRBV7-3 and TRBJ2-1, with D tentatively TRBD2 (6 bases). Between the trimmed V and J ends, which lost 0 bases and 5 bases, there was a span of 14 bases. This CDR3 is 16 amino acids long. Germline V CDR1 and CDR2: SGHTA, FQGTGA. CDR3: CASSLTGGWINNEQFF. CDR3 nucleotide sequence: TGTGCCAGCAGCTTAACGGGAGGATGGATAAACAATGAGCAGTTCTTC.